This record looks at one T cell receptor beta chain sequence and its context. The antigen is unknown. Uncontrolled infections, pregnancy, lactation or other autoimmune diseases led to patient exclusion. This record comes from a study of Graves' ophthalmopathy and Graves' hyperthyroidism. Study at large: Prior to any treatment, peripheral blood was collected at the time of initial diagnosis.

Overall study findings and caveats: Appearing in blood as well were most expanded thyroid clonotypes above 0.001 frequency. A 13-signature model separated ophthalmopathy from stable hyperthyroidism, about 90% sensitivity, around 79% specificity.

RNA transcripts were the source from which TCR beta CDR3 regions were amplified. RT-PCR in the first round used HTBI primers; a second-round multiplex PCR followed. TCRdb independently ran MiXCR on the multiplex PCR reads; one entry per CDR3 protein. The data show tens of thousands of distinct CDR3 sequences, more than 45% seen once. Germline V gives CDR1 MNHNS, CDR2 SASEGT. Losses at the gene ends were 6 bases for V and 0 bases for J; bases not matched to a gene: 12. The CDR3 has 19 amino acids. Sequencing was done on a sample of peripheral blood. The gene calls are TRBV6-1 and TRBJ1-6; TRBD1 aligns across 9 bases. The TCR sequence derives from an adult man with Graves' ophthalmopathy. The CDR3 DNA reads TGTGCCAGCAGCCCACGGGACAGGGAGCTACCCTCCTATAATTCACCCCTCCACTTT. Amino acids: CASSPRDRELPSYNSPLHF.